This record looks at one T cell receptor (beta chain) sequence and its context. Antigen: not known. Combining a sample-barcoded 5' primer with a J-beta primer mix, a second PCR ran for roughly 7 to 11 cycles. Unique molecular identifiers of 12 random nucleotides labeled each cDNA. In TCRdb, the 5' RACE reads were re-called with MiXCR into one record per CDR3 protein. The repertoire holds about 640,000 distinct CDR3 sequences, with around 54% as singletons. The sample belongs to a study of blood T cells in healthy people across ages. About the study: The template switching approach captured approximately one barcoded beta molecule for every two T cells.

Study-level points and caveats: Since the PBMCs were unsorted, naive and antigen-experienced cells could not be conclusively compared.

The CDR3 spans 17 residues. The germline V and J ends were trimmed by 0 bases and 0 bases, with 13 bases remaining between them. The germline gives CDR1 SGDLS, CDR2 YYNGEE. Sequencing was done on a sample of blood. The J gene is TRBJ1-3, the V gene TRBV9, with D tentatively TRBD1 (5 bases). The receptor comes from a man aged 55 to 70 in good health. The CDR3 region has the DNA TGTGCCAGCAGCGTAGAACTCCCAGGGAACTCTGGAAACACCATATATTTT. This translates into CASSVELPGNSGNTIYF.